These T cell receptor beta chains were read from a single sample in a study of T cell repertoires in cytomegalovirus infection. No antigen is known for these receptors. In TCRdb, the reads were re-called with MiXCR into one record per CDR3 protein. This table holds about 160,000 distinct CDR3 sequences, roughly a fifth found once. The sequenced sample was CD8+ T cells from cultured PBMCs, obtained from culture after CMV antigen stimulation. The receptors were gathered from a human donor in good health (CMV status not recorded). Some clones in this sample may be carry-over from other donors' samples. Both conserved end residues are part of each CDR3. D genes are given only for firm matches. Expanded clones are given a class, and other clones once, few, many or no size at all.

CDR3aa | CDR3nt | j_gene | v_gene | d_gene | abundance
CASSKGYTEAFF | TGTGCCAGCAGCAAGGGATACACTGAAGCTTTCTTT | TRBJ1-1 | TRBV7-9 | - | -
CASSQSDGDTLRSGMSQDTQYF | TGCGCCAGCAGCCAGTCTGACGGGGACACCCTTCGGAGCGGGATGTCACAGGATACGCAGTATTTT | TRBJ2-3 | TRBV4-1 | - | -
CASSRWGQGRGEANEKLFF | TGTGCCAGCAGCCGATGGGGACAGGGAAGGGGGGAGGCTAATGAAAAACTGTTTTTT | TRBJ1-4 | TRBV7-8 | TRBD1 | few
CASSPSPGNNNSPLHF | TGCGCCAGCAGCCCCTCTCCTGGTAACAATAATTCACCCCTCCACTTT | TRBJ1-6 | TRBV4-1 | - | -
CASNHGASNTEAFF | TGTGCCAGTAACCATGGGGCTTCCAACACTGAAGCTTTCTTT | TRBJ1-1 | TRBV19 | - | -
CASSPEWSGGAEWNEQFF | TGCGCCAGCAGCCCGGAATGGAGCGGGGGGGCGGAATGGAATGAGCAGTTCTTC | TRBJ2-1 | TRBV4-3 | TRBD2 | -
CASRGEWAAF | TGTGCCAGCAGAGGGGAGTGGGCCGCCTTC | TRBJ1-2 | TRBV12-3/TRBV12-4 | - | -
CASSSRTGRSTDTQYF | TGTGCCAGCAGTTCCCGGACAGGGCGTTCCACAGATACGCAGTATTTT | TRBJ2-3 | TRBV6-2/TRBV6-3 | TRBD1 | -
CASSPRVAGVYNEQFF | TGTGCCAGCAGCCCCAGGGTAGCGGGGGTGTACAATGAGCAGTTCTTC | TRBJ2-1 | TRBV7-9 | TRBD2 | many
CASSLNWPNTEAFF | TGTGCCAGCAGCTTGAACTGGCCGAACACTGAAGCTTTCTTT | TRBJ1-1 | TRBV7-2 | - | -
CAISRSRVGVDEQYF | TGTGCCATCAGTAGGTCCCGGGTTGGGGTGGACGAGCAGTACTTC | TRBJ2-7 | TRBV6-1 | - | few
CSARAREDRQIRGSGNTIYF | TGCAGTGCTAGAGCGCGCGAGGACAGACAAATCCGCGGCTCTGGAAACACCATATATTTT | TRBJ1-3 | TRBV20-1 | - | few
CASSQGAGTDRNTIYF | TGTGCCAGCAGCCAAGGTGCCGGGACAGACAGAAACACCATATATTTT | TRBJ1-3 | TRBV4-2 | TRBD1 | -
CASSEYEISGNTIYF | TGTGCCAGCAGTGAATATGAGATTTCTGGAAACACCATATATTTT | TRBJ1-3 | TRBV25-1 | - | -